This TCR beta chain was sequenced during a study of cytomegalovirus exposure and HLA in healthy donors. Nominal health characterized the donors when sampled, though unrecorded immune exposures were likely. On this clone itself: Its antigen is not identified.

Study-level points and caveats: The authors later linked a missense DCLRE1C variant to TCR beta V- and J-gene trimming.

The PCR made use of 60 Vbeta and 13 Jbeta primers. TCRdb's table, derived via immunoSEQ multiplex PCR, lists solely in-frame clones and lacks some. The listing contains around 52,000 clones. The CDR3 loop spans 15 amino acids. Germline V gene sequence: CDR1 KGHSH, CDR2 LQKENI. With 3 bases clipped from V and 5 bases from J, the junction kept 4 bases outside the gene matches. The receptor was isolated from a man aged 40-55 years in good health and CMV-seropositive. Material for sequencing was PBMCs. The rearrangement links TRBV18 to TRBJ2-5, with TRBD2 matching over 12 bases. CDR3 protein: CASSPGLAGGETQYF. The CDR3 nucleotides are TGTGCCAGCTCACCGGGACTAGCGGGCGGGGAGACCCAGTACTTC.